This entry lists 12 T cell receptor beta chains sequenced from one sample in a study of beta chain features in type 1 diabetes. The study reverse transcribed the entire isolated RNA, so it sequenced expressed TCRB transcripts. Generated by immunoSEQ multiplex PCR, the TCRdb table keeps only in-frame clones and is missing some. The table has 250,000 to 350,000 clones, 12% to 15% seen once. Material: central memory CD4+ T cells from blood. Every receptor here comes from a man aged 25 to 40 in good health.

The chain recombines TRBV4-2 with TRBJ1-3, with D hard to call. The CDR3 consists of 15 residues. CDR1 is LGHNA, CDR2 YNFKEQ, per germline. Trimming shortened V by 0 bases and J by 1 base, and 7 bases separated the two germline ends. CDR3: CASSQDIGSGNTIYF. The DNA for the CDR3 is TGTGCCAGCAGCCAAGATATCGGTTCTGGAAACACCATATATTTT.

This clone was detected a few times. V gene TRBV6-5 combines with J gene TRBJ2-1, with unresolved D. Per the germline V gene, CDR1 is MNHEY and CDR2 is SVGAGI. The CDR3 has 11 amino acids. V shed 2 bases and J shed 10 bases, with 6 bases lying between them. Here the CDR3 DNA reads TGTGCCAGCAGTTACGTAAGGGAGCAGTTCTTC. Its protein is CASSYVREQFF.

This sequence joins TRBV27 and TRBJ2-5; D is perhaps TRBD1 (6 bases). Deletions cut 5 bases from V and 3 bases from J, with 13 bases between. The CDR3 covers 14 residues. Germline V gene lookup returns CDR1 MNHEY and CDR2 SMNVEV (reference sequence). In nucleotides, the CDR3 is TGTGCCAGCAGTCCCTTAACAGGGAAAGAGACCCAGTACTTC. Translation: CASSPLTGKETQYF.

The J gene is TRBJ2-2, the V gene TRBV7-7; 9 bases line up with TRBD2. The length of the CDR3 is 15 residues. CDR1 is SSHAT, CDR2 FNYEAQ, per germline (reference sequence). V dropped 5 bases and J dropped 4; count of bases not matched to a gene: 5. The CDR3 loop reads CASSGGLAGTGELFF. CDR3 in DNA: TGTGCCAGCAGCGGGGGACTAGCAGGCACCGGGGAGCTGTTTTTT. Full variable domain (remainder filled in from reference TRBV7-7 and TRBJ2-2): GAGVSQSPRYKVTKRGQDVTLRCDPISSHATLYWYQQALGQGPEFLTYFNYEAQPDKSGLPSDRFSAERPEGSISTLTIQRTEQRDSAMYRCASSGGLAGTGELFFGEGSRLTVL.

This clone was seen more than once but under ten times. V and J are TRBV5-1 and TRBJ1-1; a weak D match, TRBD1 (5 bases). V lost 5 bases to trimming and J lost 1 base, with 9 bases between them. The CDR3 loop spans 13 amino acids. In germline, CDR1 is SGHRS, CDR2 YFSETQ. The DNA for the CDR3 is TGCGCCAGCAGGGGAGGGGAGAACACTGAAGCTTTCTTT. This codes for CASRGGENTEAFF.

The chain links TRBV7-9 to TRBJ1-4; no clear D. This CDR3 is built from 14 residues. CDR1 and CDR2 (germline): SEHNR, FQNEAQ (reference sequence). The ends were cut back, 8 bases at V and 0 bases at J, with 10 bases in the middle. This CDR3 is CASGRSATNEKLFF. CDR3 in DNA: TGTGCCAGCGGTCGTAGTGCAACTAATGAAAAACTGTTTTTT.

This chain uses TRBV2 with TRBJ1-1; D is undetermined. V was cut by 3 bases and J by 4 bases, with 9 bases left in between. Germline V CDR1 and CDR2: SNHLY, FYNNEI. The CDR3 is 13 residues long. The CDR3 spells CASSEFGTTEAFF. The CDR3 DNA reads TGTGCCAGCAGTGAGTTCGGCACCACTGAAGCTTTCTTT.

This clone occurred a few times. The CDR3 DNA is TGTGCCAGCAGCGGCTTAATGAGCAATCAGCCCCAGCATTTT. It encodes CASSGLMSNQPQHF. The chain couples TRBV5-5 to TRBJ1-5, with D unresolved. The germline CDR1 and CDR2 sequences are SGHKS and YYEKEE (reference sequence). The CDR3 length is 14 residues. The V end was cut by 4 bases, the J end by 1 base, with 9 bases between.

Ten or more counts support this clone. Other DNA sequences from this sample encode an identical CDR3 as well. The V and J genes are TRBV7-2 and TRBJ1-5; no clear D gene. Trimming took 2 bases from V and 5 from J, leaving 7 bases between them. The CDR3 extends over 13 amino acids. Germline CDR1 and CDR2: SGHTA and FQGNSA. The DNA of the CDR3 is TGTGCCAGCAGCTTACTCGGGGATCAGCCCCAGCATTTT. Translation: CASSLLGDQPQHF.

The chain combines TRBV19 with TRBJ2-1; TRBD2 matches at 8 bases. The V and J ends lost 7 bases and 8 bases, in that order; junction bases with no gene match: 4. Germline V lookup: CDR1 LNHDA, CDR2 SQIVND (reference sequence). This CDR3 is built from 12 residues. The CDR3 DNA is TGTGCCAGTAACGGGAGGGACTATGAGCAGTTCTTC. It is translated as CASNGRDYEQFF.

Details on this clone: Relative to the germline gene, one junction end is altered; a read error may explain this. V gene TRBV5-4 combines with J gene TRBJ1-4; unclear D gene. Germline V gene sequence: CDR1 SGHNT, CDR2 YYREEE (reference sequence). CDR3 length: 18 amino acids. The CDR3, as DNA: TGCGCCAGCAGCCAAGATCCCCTAATACTTGCAACTAATGAAAAACTGTTTTTT. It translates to CASSQDPLILATNEKLFF.

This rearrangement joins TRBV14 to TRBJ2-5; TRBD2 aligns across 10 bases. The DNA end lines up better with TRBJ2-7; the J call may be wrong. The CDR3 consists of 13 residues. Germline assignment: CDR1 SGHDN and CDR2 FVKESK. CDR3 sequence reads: CASSLLAGYEQYF. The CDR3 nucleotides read TGTGCCAGCAGCCTACTAGCGGGGTACGAGCAGTACTTC.